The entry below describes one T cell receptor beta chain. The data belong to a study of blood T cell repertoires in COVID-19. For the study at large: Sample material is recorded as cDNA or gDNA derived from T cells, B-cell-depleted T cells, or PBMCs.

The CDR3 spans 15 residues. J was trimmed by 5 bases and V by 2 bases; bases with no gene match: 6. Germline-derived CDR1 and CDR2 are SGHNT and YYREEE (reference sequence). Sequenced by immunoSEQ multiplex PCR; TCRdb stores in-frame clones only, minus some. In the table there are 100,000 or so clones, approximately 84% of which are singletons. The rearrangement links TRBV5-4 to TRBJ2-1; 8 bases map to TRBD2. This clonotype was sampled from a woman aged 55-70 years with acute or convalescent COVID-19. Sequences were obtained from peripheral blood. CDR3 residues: CASSLGTSGNNEQFF. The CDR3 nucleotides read TGTGCCAGCAGCTTAGGAACTAGCGGAAACAATGAGCAGTTCTTC. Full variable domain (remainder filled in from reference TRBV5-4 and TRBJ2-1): ETGVTQSPTHLIKTRGQQVTLRCSSQSGHNTVSWYQQALGQGPQFIFQYYREEENGRGNFPPRFSGLQFPNYSSELNVNALELDDSALYLCASSLGTSGNNEQFFGPGTRLTVL.